The clone carrying this TCR beta chain was detected once. As originally analysed: By means of reference gene primer amplification, nucleated cell counts were estimated. Sequencing used immunoSEQ multiplex PCR; TCRdb keeps in-frame clones, though not all of them. For V, J and clone size, that table is used; D and trimming come from the DNA. The repertoire has fewer than 200,000 clones, under 85% of them found once; the top ten carry roughly 1.1%. This entry is derived from a study of blood T cell repertoires in COVID-19. Study information: The cDNA or gDNA used as material had been derived from T cells, B-cell-depleted T cells, or PBMCs.

V gave up 0 bases and J gave up 7 bases, with 13 bases separating them. Germline V gene sequence: CDR1 LGHDT, CDR2 YNNKEL (reference sequence). The CDR3 runs to 15 residues. The chain couples TRBV3-1 (or the pseudogene TRBV3-2) to TRBJ2-4; tentative D call: TRBD1 (6 bases). This clonotype was obtained from a man between 60 and 75 years old who had recovered from COVID-19. The sequenced material came from peripheral blood. CDR3 sequence: CASSQDDGRGNIQYF. The CDR3 bases are TGTGCCAGCAGCCAAGATGACGGCAGGGGCAACATTCAGTACTTC.